This TCR beta chain stems from a study of blood T cell repertoires in COVID-19. Assay: immunoSEQ multiplex PCR; the TCRdb copy retains only in-frame clones and omits some. The sample shows more than 110,000 clones, about three quarters of them seen only once. The germline V gene encodes CDR1 LGHDT and CDR2 YNNKEL (reference sequence). V lost 6 bases, J lost 0 bases, and 6 bases stayed unmatched. The CDR3 has 18 amino acids. The rearrangement joins TRBV3-1 (or the pseudogene TRBV3-2) to TRBJ2-3; TRBD2 aligns across 16 bases. The specimen was PBMCs or T cells enriched from blood (not recorded which). The sequence was obtained from a woman between 50 and 59 years old who had recovered from COVID-19. The CDR3 DNA reads as TGTGCCAGCAGACCGGGACTAGCGGGGGGGCCCAGCACAGATACGCAGTATTTT. Amino acids: CASRPGLAGGPSTDTQYF.